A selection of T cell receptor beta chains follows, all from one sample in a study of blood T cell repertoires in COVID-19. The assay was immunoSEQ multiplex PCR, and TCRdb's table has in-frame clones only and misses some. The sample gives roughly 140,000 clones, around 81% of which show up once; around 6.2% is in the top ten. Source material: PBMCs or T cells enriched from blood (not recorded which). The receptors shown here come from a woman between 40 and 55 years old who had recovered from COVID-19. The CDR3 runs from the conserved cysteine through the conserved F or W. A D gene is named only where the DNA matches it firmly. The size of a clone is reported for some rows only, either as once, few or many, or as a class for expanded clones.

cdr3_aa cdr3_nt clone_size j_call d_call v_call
CASRSGTGLYQPQHF TGTGCCAGCAGATCCGGGACAGGGCTGTATCAGCCCCAGCATTTT - TRBJ1-5 TRBD1 TRBV6-5
CASSPSGSMNTEAFF TGCGCCAGCAGCCCCTCGGGGAGCATGAACACTGAAGCTTTCTTT - TRBJ1-1 - TRBV5-1
CASSLPGQGSEQYF TGTGCCAGCAGTCTTCCGGGACAGGGGAGCGAGCAGTACTTC - TRBJ2-7 TRBD1 TRBV27
CASSQGTGFKSPLHF TGCGCCAGCAGCCAGGGGACAGGGTTTAAGTCACCCCTCCACTTT - TRBJ1-6 TRBD1 TRBV4-1
CASSSGLAGSAYNEQFF TGCGCCAGCAGCTCGGGACTAGCGGGATCGGCGTACAATGAGCAGTTCTTC - TRBJ2-1 TRBD2 TRBV5-1
CASSQPLTGAVGNTIYF TGCGCCAGCAGCCAACCTTTAACAGGGGCTGTTGGAAACACCATATATTTT - TRBJ1-3 TRBD1 TRBV4-1
CASSSQGAGRGYTF TGTGCCAGCAGCTCTCAGGGGGCGGGTCGTGGCTACACCTTC once TRBJ1-2 TRBD1 TRBV6-5
CTSSQGDRDTYEQYF TGCACCAGCAGCCAAGGGGACAGGGACACCTACGAGCAGTACTTC - TRBJ2-7 - TRBV1
CASSQTDRVGTEAFF TGCGCCAGCAGCCAAACGGACAGGGTGGGGACTGAAGCTTTCTTT - TRBJ1-1 TRBD1 TRBV4-1
CASSLGGGGLSYNEQFF TGTGCCAGCAGCCTAGGGGGAGGGGGACTGTCCTACAATGAGCAGTTCTTC once TRBJ2-1 - TRBV7-6
CASSPRQGVDEQFF TGTGCCAGCAGCCCCCGCCAGGGTGTGGATGAGCAGTTCTTC - TRBJ2-1 - TRBV7-6
CASSHSGRTNNEQFF TGTGCCAGCAGCCACAGCGGGAGGACCAACAATGAGCAGTTCTTC - TRBJ2-1 TRBD2 TRBV27
CAAARDSTGELFF TGTGCCGCGGCGAGGGATTCCACCGGGGAGCTGTTTTTT once TRBJ2-2 - TRBV11-2
CAWKGLLETQYF TGTGCCTGGAAGGGACTACTGGAGACCCAGTACTTC once TRBJ2-5 TRBD2 TRBV30
CASSFRQSSYNSPLHF TGTGCCAGCAGTTTTCGACAGTCCTCCTATAATTCACCCCTCCACTTT - TRBJ1-6 - TRBV6-5
CSVSVNTEAFF TGCAGCGTTTCGGTGAACACTGAAGCTTTCTTT - TRBJ1-1 - TRBV29-1
CASSQVSTGPTGELFF TGTGCCAGCTCACAGGTGTCAACAGGGCCGACCGGGGAGCTGTTTTTT - TRBJ2-2 - TRBV18
CAWRRSSFGTDTQYF TGTGCCTGGAGGCGTTCTTCTTTCGGCACAGATACGCAGTATTTT - TRBJ2-3 - TRBV30
CASSFGTSGDNEQFF TGTGCCAGCAGTTTCGGGACTAGCGGTGACAATGAGCAGTTCTTC - TRBJ2-1 TRBD2 TRBV27
CASSDHRDQPQHF TGTGCCAGCAGTGACCACAGGGATCAGCCCCAGCATTTT - TRBJ1-5 - TRBV27
CATQVVRSYNSPLHF TGTGCCACCCAGGTAGTTCGCTCCTATAATTCACCCCTCCACTTT - TRBJ1-6 - TRBV25-1
CASSLDWASTGELFF TGTGCCAGCAGCTTAGATTGGGCCAGCACCGGGGAGCTGTTTTTT - TRBJ2-2 - TRBV7-8
CASSGDREKIPQHF TGTGCCAGCAGTGGAGACAGGGAGAAAATACCACAGCATTTT - TRBJ1-5 TRBD1 TRBV2
CASSQTGLVQETQYF TGTGCCAGCAGCCAAACAGGGCTGGTCCAAGAGACCCAGTACTTC - TRBJ2-5 - TRBV11-2
CASSRSGSTDTQYF TGCGCCAGCAGCCGTAGCGGGAGCACAGATACGCAGTATTTT few TRBJ2-3 TRBD2 TRBV5-1
CASSLGRGYEQYF TGTGCCAGCAGTTTAGGCAGGGGTTACGAGCAGTACTTC - TRBJ2-7 - TRBV12-3/TRBV12-4
CASTVAGFDEQYF TGCGCCAGCACCGTAGCAGGGTTCGACGAGCAGTACTTC - TRBJ2-7 - TRBV5-1
CASSLTGTEETQYF TGTGCCAGCAGCTTGACCGGGACAGAAGAGACCCAGTACTTC once TRBJ2-5 TRBD1 TRBV5-6
CASSVQESYTEAFF TGTGCCAGCAGCGTACAGGAGAGCTACACTGAAGCTTTCTTT - TRBJ1-1 - TRBV3-1/TRBV3-2
CASSRAGVANEKLFF TGTGCCAGCAGCAGGGCCGGGGTCGCGAATGAAAAACTGTTTTTT - TRBJ1-4 - TRBV5-5
CAISESGGKETQYF TGTGCCATCAGTGAGTCGGGGGGGAAAGAGACCCAGTACTTC - TRBJ2-5 TRBD2 TRBV10-3
CASSGTSGKETQYF TGCGCCAGCAGCGGGACTAGCGGAAAAGAGACCCAGTACTTC - TRBJ2-5 TRBD2 TRBV5-1
CASSEGVSLYNEQFF TGTGCCAGCAGCGAGGGGGTATCGCTCTACAATGAGCAGTTCTTC - TRBJ2-1 - TRBV5-5
CASSFGSSGSMELFF TGCGCCAGCAGCTTCGGATCTAGCGGTAGTATGGAGCTGTTTTTT few TRBJ2-2 TRBD2 TRBV5-1
CASSKEGGGYTF TGTGCCAGCTCAAAAGAGGGAGGTGGCTACACCTTC - TRBJ1-2 - TRBV18
CASSQGLVAGIDNEQFF TGTGCCAGCAGCCAAGGCTTGGTAGCGGGTATAGACAATGAGCAGTTCTTC few TRBJ2-1 TRBD2 TRBV3-1/TRBV3-2
CASSLPGRGSEKLFF TGTGCCAGCAGCTTGCCCGGACGGGGTTCAGAAAAACTGTTTTTT - TRBJ1-4 - TRBV5-4
CASSLELRDTEAFF TGTGCCAGCAGCTTGGAGCTTCGGGACACTGAAGCTTTCTTT few TRBJ1-1 - TRBV5-5
CASSLGLAGGLDEQFF TGTGCCAGTAGTCTCGGACTAGCGGGGGGCTTAGATGAGCAGTTCTTC - TRBJ2-1 TRBD2 TRBV19
CASSQGLMGRRQDYGYTF TGCGCCAGCAGCCAAGGCTTAATGGGGAGGAGGCAGGACTATGGCTACACCTTC - TRBJ1-2 - TRBV4-1
CASSPPLSGEYGYTF TGTGCCAGCTCACCACCACTATCGGGGGAATATGGCTACACCTTC - TRBJ1-2 - TRBV18
CASSLAGGRTYNEQFF TGTGCCAGCAGTCTAGCGGGGGGGCGCACCTACAATGAGCAGTTCTTC - TRBJ2-1 TRBD2 TRBV9
CATSDLRDRGAYEQYF TGTGCCACCAGTGATTTGAGGGACAGGGGGGCCTACGAGCAGTACTTC - TRBJ2-7 TRBD1 TRBV24-1